The rows below give T cell receptor beta chains drawn from one sample of a study of blood T cell repertoires in COVID-19. The assay was immunoSEQ multiplex PCR, and TCRdb's table has in-frame clones only and misses some. The table includes 120,000 or so clones, 80% to 90% detected once. What was sequenced was peripheral blood. The receptors come from a woman in her sixties with acute or convalescent COVID-19. CDR3s include the opening cysteine and the closing phenylalanine or tryptophan. Fields, in order: J gene, V gene, D gene, clone size, CDR3 DNA, CDR3 protein. A D gene is named only where the DNA matches it firmly. Size is stated for part of the rows, as once, few or many counts, or as a class when the clone is expanded.

>TRBJ1-1|TRBV11-2|NA|NA
TGTGCCAGCAGCTTCTTACAGTTCATGAACACTGAAGCTTTCTTT
CASSFLQFMNTEAFF
>TRBJ2-7|TRBV6-2/TRBV6-3|TRBD1|NA
TGTGCCAGCACCCCGCTCTGGGACAGCTCCTACGAGCAGTACTTC
CASTPLWDSSYEQYF
>TRBJ2-1|TRBV7-9|TRBD2|NA
TGTGCCAGCAGCCCCCGCACAGGGGTCGCGGGGGGGTCCTACAATGAGCAGTTCTTC
CASSPRTGVAGGSYNEQFF
>TRBJ2-7|TRBV12-5|NA|NA
TGTGCTAGTGGTTTGGTACAGGACAGGCAGTACTTC
CASGLVQDRQYF
>TRBJ1-5|TRBV3-1/TRBV3-2|TRBD1|NA
TGTGCCAGCAGCTTTACAGGGGGATTAGGCAATCAGCCCCAGCATTTT
CASSFTGGLGNQPQHF
>TRBJ1-2|TRBV10-3|NA|NA
TGTGCCATCAGTGAGGCAGATTATGGCTACACCTTC
CAISEADYGYTF
>TRBJ1-1|TRBV19|NA|NA
TGTGCCAGTAGTTCCACAGGGAACACTGAAGCTTTCTTT
CASSSTGNTEAFF
>TRBJ2-5|TRBV4-1|TRBD2|few
TGCGCCAGCAGCCCCCTCCAGGAGCGGGGGCAAGAGACCCAGTACTTC
CASSPLQERGQETQYF
>TRBJ2-5|TRBV7-8|NA|NA
TGTGCCAGCAGCTTAGGCTGGCAGGGACAAGAGACCCAGTACTTC
CASSLGWQGQETQYF
>TRBJ1-6|TRBV19|NA|NA
TGTGCCACCCAGGGAGGGGGCTCCTATAATTCACCCCTCCACTTT
CATQGGGSYNSPLHF
>TRBJ2-7|TRBV11-3|NA|NA
TGTGCCAGCAGCTTAGTTGACAGATCCTACGAGCAGTACTTC
CASSLVDRSYEQYF